This T cell receptor beta chain was profiled in a study of blood T cell repertoires in COVID-19. Overall study context: Samples taken during acute and convalescent COVID-19 were collected in the United States, Italy and Spain. The analysed material was cDNA or gDNA that came from T cells, B-cell-depleted T cells, or PBMCs.

The CDR3 sequence is 15 residues long. Germline loops: CDR1 SGHTA, CDR2 FQGTGA. The trim removed 3 bases at V and 6 bases at J, leaving 8 bases unmatched. Assay: immunoSEQ multiplex PCR; the TCRdb copy retains only in-frame clones and omits some. The sample lists 330,000 or so clones, around 90% seen once, with around 10% in the top ten. The material sequenced was peripheral blood. This TCR came from a man aged 25-45 years with COVID-19, enrolled during active disease. V is TRBV7-3 and J is TRBJ2-1; 7 positions agree with TRBD2. For the CDR3, the DNA is TGTGCCAGCAGCTTCGTAAGCGGGGCCGGCAATGAGCAGTTCTTC. Translating gives CASSFVSGAGNEQFF.